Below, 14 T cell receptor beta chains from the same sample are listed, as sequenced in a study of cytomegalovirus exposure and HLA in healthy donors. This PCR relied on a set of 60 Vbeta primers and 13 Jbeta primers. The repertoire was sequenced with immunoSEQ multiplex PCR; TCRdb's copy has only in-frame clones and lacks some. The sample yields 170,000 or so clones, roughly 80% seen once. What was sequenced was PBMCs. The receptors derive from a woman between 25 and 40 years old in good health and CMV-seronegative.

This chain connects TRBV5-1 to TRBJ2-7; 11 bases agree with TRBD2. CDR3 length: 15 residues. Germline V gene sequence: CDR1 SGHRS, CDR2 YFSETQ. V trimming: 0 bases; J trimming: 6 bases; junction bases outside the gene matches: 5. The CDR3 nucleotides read TGCGCCAGCAGCTTGGTGACTAGCGGGGTGGCCGAGCAGTACTTC. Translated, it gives CASSLVTSGVAEQYF.

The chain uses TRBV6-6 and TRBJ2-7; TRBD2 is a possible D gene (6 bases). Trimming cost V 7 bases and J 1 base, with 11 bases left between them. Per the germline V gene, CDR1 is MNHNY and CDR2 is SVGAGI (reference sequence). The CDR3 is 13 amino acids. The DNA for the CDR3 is TGTGCCAGCACCCCCGGGAGTTCCTACGAGCAGTACTTC. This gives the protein CASTPGSSYEQYF.

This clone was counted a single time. The CDR3 spells CAWSAARNRYSNQPQHF. The CDR3 coding sequence is TGTGCCTGGAGTGCAGCCCGAAACAGGTATAGCAATCAGCCCCAGCATTTT. The rearrangement joins TRBV30 to TRBJ1-5, with TRBD1 as a possible D gene (5 bases). Trimming took 1 base from V and 0 from J, leaving 16 bases between them. CDR1 is GTSNPN and CDR2 is SVGIG in the germline V gene (reference sequence). CDR3 length: 17 residues.

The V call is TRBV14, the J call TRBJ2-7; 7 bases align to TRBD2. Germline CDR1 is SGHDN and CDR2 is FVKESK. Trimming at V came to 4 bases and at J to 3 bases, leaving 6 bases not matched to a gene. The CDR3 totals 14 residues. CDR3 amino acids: CASSPQRDYYEQYF. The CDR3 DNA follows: TGTGCCAGCAGCCCACAAAGGGACTACTACGAGCAGTACTTC.

In DNA form, the CDR3 reads TGTGCCTGGAGTGTACTAGCGGGCCCACAAGAGACCCAGTACTTC. Translating it yields CAWSVLAGPQETQYF. This sequence joins TRBV30 and TRBJ2-5, with 9 bases identical to TRBD2. Germline CDR1 is GTSNPN and CDR2 is SVGIG (reference sequence). This CDR3 region has 15 residues. The J segment lost 2 bases and the V segment lost 0 bases, leaving 4 bases of the junction unmatched.

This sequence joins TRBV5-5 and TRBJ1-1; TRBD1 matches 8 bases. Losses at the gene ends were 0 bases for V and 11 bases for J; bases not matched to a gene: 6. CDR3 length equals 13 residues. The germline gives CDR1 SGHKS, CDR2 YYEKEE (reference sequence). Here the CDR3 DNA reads TGTGCCAGCAGCTTGGGACAGGGGCGATTGGCTTTCTTT. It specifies CASSLGQGRLAFF.

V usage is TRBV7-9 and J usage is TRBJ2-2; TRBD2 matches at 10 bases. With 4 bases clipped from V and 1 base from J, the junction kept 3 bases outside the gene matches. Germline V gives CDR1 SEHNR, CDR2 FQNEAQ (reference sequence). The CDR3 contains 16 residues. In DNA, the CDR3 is TGTGCCAGCAGCTCCATAGCGGGGGGGAACACCGGGGAGCTGTTTTTT. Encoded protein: CASSSIAGGNTGELFF.

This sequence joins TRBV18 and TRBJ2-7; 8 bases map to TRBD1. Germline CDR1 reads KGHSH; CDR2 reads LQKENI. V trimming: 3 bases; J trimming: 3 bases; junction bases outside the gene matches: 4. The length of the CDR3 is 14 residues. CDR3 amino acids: CASSPSTGVYEQYF. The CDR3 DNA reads TGTGCCAGCTCACCCTCGACAGGGGTCTACGAGCAGTACTTC.

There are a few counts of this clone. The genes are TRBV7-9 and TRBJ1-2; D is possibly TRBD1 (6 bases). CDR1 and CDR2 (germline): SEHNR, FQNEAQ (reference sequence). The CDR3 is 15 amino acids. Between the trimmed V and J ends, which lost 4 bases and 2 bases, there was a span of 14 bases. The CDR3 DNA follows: TGTGCCAGCAGCTGGGATTTCACAGGGAACTATGGCTACACCTTC. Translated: CASSWDFTGNYGYTF.

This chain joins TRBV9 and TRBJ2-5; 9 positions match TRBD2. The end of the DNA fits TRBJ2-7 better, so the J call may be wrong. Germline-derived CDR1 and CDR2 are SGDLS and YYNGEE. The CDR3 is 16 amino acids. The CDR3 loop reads CASSLEGAGGSYEQYF. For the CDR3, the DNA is TGTGCCAGCTCTCTGGAGGGAGCGGGGGGATCCTACGAGCAGTACTTC.

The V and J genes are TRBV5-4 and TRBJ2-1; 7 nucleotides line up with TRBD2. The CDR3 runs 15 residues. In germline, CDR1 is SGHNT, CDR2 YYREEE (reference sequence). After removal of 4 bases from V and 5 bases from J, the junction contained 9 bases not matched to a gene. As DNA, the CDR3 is TGTGCCAGCAGCGGGGGGGTATATTTAGACAATGAGCAGTTCTTC. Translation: CASSGGVYLDNEQFF. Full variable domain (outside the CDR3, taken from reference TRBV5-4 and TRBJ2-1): ETGVTQSPTHLIKTRGQQVTLRCSSQSGHNTVSWYQQALGQGPQFIFQYYREEENGRGNFPPRFSGLQFPNYSSELNVNALELDDSALYLCASSGGVYLDNEQFFGPGTRLTVL.

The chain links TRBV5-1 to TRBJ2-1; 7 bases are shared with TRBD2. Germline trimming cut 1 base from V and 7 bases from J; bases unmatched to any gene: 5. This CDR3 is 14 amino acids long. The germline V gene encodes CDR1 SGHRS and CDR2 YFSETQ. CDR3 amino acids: CASSLSKAGNEQFF. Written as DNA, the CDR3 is TGCGCCAGCAGCTTGAGTAAAGCGGGGAATGAGCAGTTCTTC.

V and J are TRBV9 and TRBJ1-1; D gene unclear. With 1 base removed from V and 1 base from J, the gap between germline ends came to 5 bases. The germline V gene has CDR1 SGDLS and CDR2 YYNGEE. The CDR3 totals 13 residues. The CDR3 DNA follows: TGTGCCAGCAGCGTAACTGGGAACACTGAAGCTTTCTTT. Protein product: CASSVTGNTEAFF.

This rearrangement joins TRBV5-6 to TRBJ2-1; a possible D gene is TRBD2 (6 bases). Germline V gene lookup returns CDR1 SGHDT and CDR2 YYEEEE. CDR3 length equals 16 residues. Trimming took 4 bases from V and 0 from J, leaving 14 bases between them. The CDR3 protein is CASSPRAGLSYNEQFF. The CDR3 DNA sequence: TGTGCCAGCAGCCCGAGGGCGGGGCTCTCCTACAATGAGCAGTTCTTC.